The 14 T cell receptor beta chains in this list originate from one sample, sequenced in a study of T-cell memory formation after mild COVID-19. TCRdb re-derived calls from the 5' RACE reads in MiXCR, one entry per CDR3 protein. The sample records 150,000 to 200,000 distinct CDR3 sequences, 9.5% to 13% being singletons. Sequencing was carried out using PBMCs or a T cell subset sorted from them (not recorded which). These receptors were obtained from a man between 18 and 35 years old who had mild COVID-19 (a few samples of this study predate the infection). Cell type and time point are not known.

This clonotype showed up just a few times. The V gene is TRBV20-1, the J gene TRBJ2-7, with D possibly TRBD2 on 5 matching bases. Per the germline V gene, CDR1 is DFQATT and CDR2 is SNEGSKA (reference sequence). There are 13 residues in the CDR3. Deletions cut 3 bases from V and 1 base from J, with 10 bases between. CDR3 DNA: TGCAGTGCTAGCACTCGGGGTTCCTACGAGCAGTACGTC. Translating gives CSASTRGSYEQYV.

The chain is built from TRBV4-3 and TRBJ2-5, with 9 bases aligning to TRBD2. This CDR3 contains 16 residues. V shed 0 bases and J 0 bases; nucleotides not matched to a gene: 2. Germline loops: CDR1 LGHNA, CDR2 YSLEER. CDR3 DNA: TGCGCCAGCAGCCAAGAGGCTAGCGGGGACCAAGAGACCCAGTACTTC. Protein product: CASSQEASGDQETQYF.

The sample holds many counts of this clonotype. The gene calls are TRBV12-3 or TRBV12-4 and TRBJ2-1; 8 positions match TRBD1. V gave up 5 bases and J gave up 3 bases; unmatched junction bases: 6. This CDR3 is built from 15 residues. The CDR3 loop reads CASSTSGTGYNEQFF. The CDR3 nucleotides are TGTGCCAGCAGTACCTCGGGGACAGGCTACAATGAGCAGTTCTTC.

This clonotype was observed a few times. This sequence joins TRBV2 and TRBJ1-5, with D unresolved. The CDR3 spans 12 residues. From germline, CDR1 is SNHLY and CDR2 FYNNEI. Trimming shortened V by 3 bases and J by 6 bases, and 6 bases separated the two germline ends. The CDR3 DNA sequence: TGTGCCAGCAGTGAGGGAGGTCAGCCCCAGCATTTT. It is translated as CASSEGGQPQHF.

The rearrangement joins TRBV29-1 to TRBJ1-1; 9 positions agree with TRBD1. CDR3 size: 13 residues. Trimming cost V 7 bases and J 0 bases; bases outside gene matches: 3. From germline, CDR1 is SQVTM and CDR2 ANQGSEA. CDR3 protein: CSAGDRVNTEAFF. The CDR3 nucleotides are TGCAGCGCCGGGGACAGGGTGAACACTGAAGCTTTCTTT.

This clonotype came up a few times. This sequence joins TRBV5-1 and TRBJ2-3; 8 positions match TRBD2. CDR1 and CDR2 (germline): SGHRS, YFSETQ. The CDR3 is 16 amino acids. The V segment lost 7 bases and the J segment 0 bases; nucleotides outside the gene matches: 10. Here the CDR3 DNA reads TGCGCCAGCTCCACCGGGACTAGGTCTAGCACAGATACGCAGTATTTT. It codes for CASSTGTRSSTDTQYF.

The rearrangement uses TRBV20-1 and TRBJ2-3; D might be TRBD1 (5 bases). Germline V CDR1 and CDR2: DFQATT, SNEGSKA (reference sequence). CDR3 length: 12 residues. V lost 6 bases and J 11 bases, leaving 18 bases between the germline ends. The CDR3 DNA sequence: TGCAGTGCGCCGACGCAGGGATATGGGCAGTATTTT. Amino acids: CSAPTQGYGQYF.

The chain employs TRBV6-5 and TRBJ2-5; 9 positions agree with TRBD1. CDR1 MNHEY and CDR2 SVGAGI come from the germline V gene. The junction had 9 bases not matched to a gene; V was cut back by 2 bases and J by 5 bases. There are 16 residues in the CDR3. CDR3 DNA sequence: TGTGCCAGCAGTTACGCTCTTGGGACAGGGATGGAGACCCAGTACTTC. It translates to CASSYALGTGMETQYF.

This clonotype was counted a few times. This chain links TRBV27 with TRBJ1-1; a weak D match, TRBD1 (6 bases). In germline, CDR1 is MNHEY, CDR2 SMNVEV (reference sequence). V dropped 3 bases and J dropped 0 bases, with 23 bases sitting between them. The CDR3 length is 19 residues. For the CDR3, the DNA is TGTGCCAGCAGTTTCGATGGTAAAGGGACGGGGGGCTTGAACACTGAAGCTTTCTTT. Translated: CASSFDGKGTGGLNTEAFF.

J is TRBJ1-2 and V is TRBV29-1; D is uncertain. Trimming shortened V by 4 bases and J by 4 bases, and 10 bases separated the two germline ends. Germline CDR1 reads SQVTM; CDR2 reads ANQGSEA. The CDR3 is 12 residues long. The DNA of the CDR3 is TGCAGCGTTGGTTCCGATCTCTATGGCTACACCTTC. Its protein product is CSVGSDLYGYTF.

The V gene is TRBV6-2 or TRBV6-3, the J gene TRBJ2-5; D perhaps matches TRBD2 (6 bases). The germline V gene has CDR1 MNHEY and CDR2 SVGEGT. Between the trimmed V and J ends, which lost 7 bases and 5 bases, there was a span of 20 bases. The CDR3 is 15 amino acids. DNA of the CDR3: TGTGCCAGCACTCTCTCTAGCGTGGAGTGGGAGACCCAGTACTTC. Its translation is CASTLSSVEWETQYF.

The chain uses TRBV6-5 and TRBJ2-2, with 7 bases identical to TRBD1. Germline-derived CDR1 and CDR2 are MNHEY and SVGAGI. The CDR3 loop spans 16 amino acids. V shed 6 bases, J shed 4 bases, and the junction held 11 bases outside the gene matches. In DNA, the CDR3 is TGTGCCAGCAGGACCCTGAGACAGGGCATCACCGGGGAGCTGTTTTTT. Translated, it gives CASRTLRQGITGELFF.

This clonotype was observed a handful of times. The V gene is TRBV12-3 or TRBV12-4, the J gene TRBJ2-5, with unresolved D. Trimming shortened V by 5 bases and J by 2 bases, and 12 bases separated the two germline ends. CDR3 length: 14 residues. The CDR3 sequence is CASSPSGPQETQYF. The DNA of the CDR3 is TGTGCCAGCAGTCCCTCGGGTCCGCAAGAGACCCAGTACTTC.

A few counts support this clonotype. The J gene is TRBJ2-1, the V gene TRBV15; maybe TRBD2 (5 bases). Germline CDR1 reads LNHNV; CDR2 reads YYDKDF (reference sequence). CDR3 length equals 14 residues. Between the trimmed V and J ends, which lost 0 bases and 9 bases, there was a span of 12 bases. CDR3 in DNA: TGTGCCACCAGCAGAGATCGAGGGATACCTGAGCAGTTCTTC. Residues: CATSRDRGIPEQFF.